The rows below give T cell receptor beta chains drawn from one sample of a study of T cell repertoires in cytomegalovirus infection. TCRdb reprocessed the reads via MiXCR and lists one record per CDR3 protein. The table includes some 180,000 distinct CDR3 sequences, roughly 9% detected once. The sample was PBMCs. The receptors here all came from a human donor in good health (CMV status not recorded). Some clones in this sample may be carry-over from other donors' samples. Each CDR3 is given with its conserved first and last residue. The order of the fields is clone size, J gene, V gene, D gene, CDR3 protein, CDR3 DNA. The D gene is left open where the match is weak. A row's size may be missing; if present it is once, few, many or a size class.

>NA|TRBJ2-1|TRBV6-2/TRBV6-3|TRBD2
CASMIAGGNEQFF
TGTGCCAGCATGATAGCGGGAGGGAATGAGCAGTTCTTC
>many|TRBJ1-5|TRBV10-3|TRBD1
CAISAGTGVNQPQHF
TGTGCCATCAGTGCCGGGACAGGAGTCAATCAGCCCCAGCATTTT
>NA|TRBJ2-1|TRBV19|TRBD1
CASSSYTGGLFF
TGTGCCAGTAGTTCTTATACAGGGGGACTGTTCTTC
>many|TRBJ2-5|TRBV7-2|NA
CASSLVGLTGETQYF
TGTGCCAGCAGCTTAGTGGGACTCACAGGAGAGACCCAGTACTTC
>NA|TRBJ1-2|TRBV28|TRBD1
CASRSGQGYYGYTF
TGTGCCAGCAGATCCGGACAGGGGTACTATGGCTACACCTTC
>many|TRBJ2-3|TRBV10-3|NA
CAIPGPDLGTQYF
TGTGCCATCCCTGGACCAGATCTGGGTACGCAGTATTTT
>many|TRBJ1-5|TRBV7-2|NA
CASSLAGTGNQPQHF
TGTGCCAGCAGCTTAGCCGGGACCGGAAATCAGCCCCAGCATTTT
>many|TRBJ2-1|TRBV28|TRBD2
CASSLYWGGGADNEQFF
TGTGCCAGCAGTCTCTACTGGGGCGGGGGGGCCGACAATGAGCAGTTCTTC
>few|TRBJ1-4|TRBV6-5|TRBD1
CASRDTGGRAEKLFF
TGTGCCAGCAGGGACACAGGGGGCCGTGCTGAAAAACTGTTTTTT
>NA|TRBJ2-3|TRBV12-3/TRBV12-4|TRBD2
CASGILAGSDTQYF
TGTGCCAGCGGGATACTAGCGGGGTCAGATACGCAGTATTTT
>many|TRBJ2-3|TRBV28|TRBD1
CASSAPGQGALDTQYF
TGTGCCAGCAGTGCACCGGGACAGGGGGCTCTGGATACGCAGTATTTT
>NA|TRBJ2-1|TRBV6-2/TRBV6-3|NA
CASSYSFRGDEQFF
TGTGCCAGCAGTTACTCTTTCCGAGGAGATGAGCAGTTCTTC
>many|TRBJ2-5|TRBV28|NA
CASSLAGQWTQYF
TGTGCCAGCAGTTTGGCAGGGCAATGGACCCAGTACTTC
>NA|TRBJ2-5|TRBV7-3|NA
CASSPDSSTTQYF
TGTGCCAGCAGCCCGGACAGCTCCACGACCCAGTACTTC
>many|TRBJ2-1|TRBV7-2|NA
CASSSDLIGEQFF
TGTGCCAGCAGCTCTGACTTGATCGGTGAGCAGTTCTTC
>many|TRBJ2-7|TRBV7-2|TRBD1
CASRSAGGSYEQYF
TGTGCCAGCAGGTCGGCAGGGGGCTCCTACGAGCAGTACTTC
>NA|TRBJ2-1|TRBV27|TRBD2
CASSSGISYNEQFF
TGTGCCAGCAGCAGCGGGATTTCCTACAATGAGCAGTTCTTC
>many|TRBJ1-2|TRBV7-2|TRBD1
CASSLTGQTRITF
TGTGCCAGCAGCTTAACGGGACAGACTCGTATAACCTTC
>NA|TRBJ2-5|TRBV28|TRBD2
CASSAIGLAGDGETQYF
TGTGCCAGCAGTGCCATAGGGCTAGCGGGAGATGGCGAGACCCAGTACTTC
>many|TRBJ2-7|TRBV7-2|TRBD1
CASSWTGPYEQYF
TGTGCCAGCAGCTGGACAGGCCCCTACGAGCAGTACTTC
>few|TRBJ2-1|TRBV6-2/TRBV6-3|TRBD1
CASSLIGQGFNEQFF
TGTGCCAGCAGCTTAATAGGACAGGGGTTTAATGAGCAGTTCTTC
>NA|TRBJ2-6|TRBV12-3/TRBV12-4|NA
CASSLSDSGANVLTF
TGTGCCAGCAGTTTATCGGACTCTGGGGCCAACGTCCTGACTTTC
>many|TRBJ1-2|TRBV2|NA
CASSEALQTILNGYTF
TGTGCCAGCAGTGAAGCGCTTCAAACCATCCTTAATGGCTACACCTTC
>many|TRBJ1-1|TRBV7-2|NA
CASSQGGGYTEAFF
TGTGCCAGCAGCCAAGGAGGGGGGTACACTGAAGCTTTCTTT
>NA|TRBJ1-5|TRBV6-2/TRBV6-3|NA
CASSPPDGYQPQHF
TGTGCCAGCAGCCCCCCCGACGGCTATCAGCCCCAGCATTTT
>many|TRBJ2-7|TRBV12-3/TRBV12-4|TRBD1
CASRGTGPGGQYF
TGTGCCAGCAGAGGGACAGGCCCAGGTGGGCAGTACTTC
>few|TRBJ1-1|TRBV19|NA
CASSIAGSGTEAFF
TGTGCCAGTAGTATCGCGGGGAGCGGCACTGAAGCTTTCTTT
>few|TRBJ2-7|TRBV5-1|NA
CASSLAGSHYEQYF
TGCGCCAGCAGCTTGGCCGGGTCCCACTACGAGCAGTACTTC
>many|TRBJ1-2|TRBV7-2|NA
CASSTGRGYGYTF
TGTGCCAGCAGTACAGGGAGAGGCTATGGCTACACCTTC
>many|TRBJ2-3|TRBV7-2|NA
CASKPGGTSTDTQYF
TGTGCCAGCAAACCCGGCGGGACTAGCACAGATACGCAGTATTTT
>many|TRBJ1-2|TRBV28|TRBD1
CASSFPQGASYGYTF
TGTGCCAGCAGTTTCCCGCAGGGGGCAAGCTATGGCTACACCTTC
>many|TRBJ2-6|TRBV7-2|TRBD1
CASSLLGQGASGANVLTF
TGTGCCAGCAGCTTATTGGGACAGGGGGCATCTGGGGCCAACGTCCTGACTTTC
>many|TRBJ1-1|TRBV7-8|NA
CASSLDSRTEAFF
TGTGCCAGCAGCCTGGACAGCCGGACTGAAGCTTTCTTT
>many|TRBJ1-2|TRBV7-8|NA
CASSATIVRRSGYTF
TGTGCCAGCAGCGCAACCATAGTTCGCAGGTCTGGCTACACCTTC
>few|TRBJ2-3|TRBV28|NA
CASRISSSTDTQYF
TGTGCCAGCAGAATTTCTAGTAGCACAGATACGCAGTATTTT
>many|TRBJ2-7|TRBV7-2|TRBD2
CASSFGGRSYEQYF
TGTGCCAGCAGCTTTGGCGGGAGGTCCTACGAGCAGTACTTC